A single sample is the source of the 26 T cell receptor beta chains below, sequenced in a study of pediatric ulcerative colitis. Generated by immunoSEQ multiplex PCR, the TCRdb table keeps only in-frame clones and is missing some. This table has around 16,000 clones, 80% appearing once. During colonoscopy, one to two rectal pinch biopsies were collected. The sequenced material came from gut tissue. Receptors originate from a boy between 10 and 17 years old who was a control in a study of pediatric ulcerative colitis.

J is TRBJ2-2 and V is TRBV13; no definite D call. Trimming took 5 bases from V and 6 from J, leaving 16 bases between them. The CDR3 covers 15 residues. Germline values: CDR1 PRHDT, CDR2 FYEKMQ (reference sequence). In DNA form, the CDR3 reads TGTGCCAGCAGCACCGCCGGAACCGCCGCCGGGGAGCTGTTTTTT. This encodes CASSTAGTAAGELFF. Based on the CDR3 plus reference TRBV13 and TRBJ2-2, the full variable domain is AAGVIQSPRHLIKEKRETATLKCYPIPRHDTVYWYQQGPGQDPQFLISFYEKMQSDKGSIPDRFSAQQFSDYHSELNMSSLELGDSALYFCASSTAGTAAGELFFGEGSRLTVL.

Concerning this clone itself: One end of the junction is discordant with germline, which a read error may explain. The J gene is TRBJ2-3, the V gene TRBV19, with D possibly called TRBD1 or TRBD2 (6 bases each). In germline, CDR1 is LNHDA, CDR2 SQIVND (reference sequence). This CDR3 region has 15 residues. The CDR3 reads CACRRGPSSTDTQYF. CDR3 nucleotide sequence: TGTGCCTGTAGACGGGGGCCCAGTTCCACAGATACGCAGTATTTT.

This clone occurred a few times. The chain joins TRBV4-3 to TRBJ2-2; 9 bases fit TRBD1. Losses at the gene ends were 4 bases for V and 6 bases for J; bases not matched to a gene: 6. The CDR3 spans 15 residues. CDR1 LGHNA and CDR2 YSLEER come from the germline V gene. For the CDR3, the DNA is TGCGCCAGCAGCCTGGGACAGGGATTTGCCGGGGAGCTGTTTTTT. Amino acids: CASSLGQGFAGELFF.

The chain links TRBV5-1 to TRBJ1-4; D call uncertain. There are 17 residues in the CDR3. CDR1 SGHRS and CDR2 YFSETQ come from the germline V gene. V was cut by 0 bases and J by 0 bases, with 12 bases left in between. CDR3 in amino acids: CASSLESGFATNEKLFF. In DNA form, the CDR3 reads TGCGCCAGCAGCTTGGAGTCGGGATTTGCAACTAATGAAAAACTGTTTTTT.

The chain links TRBV5-5 to TRBJ2-7, with 8 bases that match TRBD1. V shed 3 bases and J 12 bases; nucleotides not matched to a gene: 14. Germline V CDR1 and CDR2: SGHKS, YYEKEE (reference sequence). CDR3 size: 14 residues. The CDR3 nucleotides read TGTGCCAGCAGCTATAGGGACAGGAGATCCGCTTTGTACTTC. It specifies CASSYRDRRSALYF.

CDR3: CASRLAGGNNEQFF. CDR3 sequence (DNA): TGTGCCAGTAGGTTAGCGGGGGGCAACAATGAGCAGTTCTTC. The chain carries TRBV19 and TRBJ2-1, with 10 nucleotides matching TRBD2. The CDR3 spans 14 residues. Trimming cost V 6 bases and J 5 bases; bases outside gene matches: 4. Germline V gene sequence: CDR1 LNHDA, CDR2 SQIVND (reference sequence).

Worth noting for this clone: Its ends do not fully match the called genes, so a read error is possible. The V call is TRBV11-2, the J call TRBJ2-7, with 8 bases fitting TRBD1. Germline V gene lookup returns CDR1 SGHAT and CDR2 FQNNGV. CDR3 length equals 13 residues. The CDR3 is CASSLADGDRTHF. The CDR3 DNA is TGTGCCAGCAGCTTAGCGGATGGGGACAGGACACACTTC.

This clone has just a few counts. The chain couples TRBV14 to TRBJ1-2; D not resolved. The CDR3 is made up of 16 amino acids. Trimming shortened V by 0 bases and J by 0 bases, and 11 bases separated the two germline ends. The germline V gene encodes CDR1 SGHDN and CDR2 FVKESK. In DNA, the CDR3 is TGTGCCAGCAGCCAAGATGGGCATCCGTCTAACTATGGCTACACCTTC. Amino acids: CASSQDGHPSNYGYTF.

In its sample, this clone was seen a few times. The chain joins TRBV4-2 to TRBJ2-3; perhaps TRBD2 as D (7 bases). CDR3 length: 16 residues. Per the germline V gene, CDR1 is LGHNA and CDR2 is YNFKEQ. V shed 1 base and J shed 3 bases, with 14 bases lying between them. CDR3 in DNA: TGTGCCAGCAGCCAAGTATCGGGGGGCGGGACAGATACGCAGTATTTT. As protein: CASSQVSGGGTDTQYF.

This clone was recorded a few times. The genes are TRBV6-6 and TRBJ1-2; D remains unclear. This CDR3 has 12 amino acids. Germline-derived CDR1 and CDR2 are MNHNY and SVGAGI (reference sequence). Trimming stripped 4 bases from V and 3 bases from J, with 6 bases between. The CDR3 DNA reads TGTGCCAGCAGTTCGTCAGACTATGGCTACACCTTC. The encoded protein is CASSSSDYGYTF.

The chain joins TRBV29-1 to TRBJ2-1; TRBD2 aligns across 7 bases. Trimming removed 8 bases from V and 3 bases from J; junction bases left unmatched: 10. This CDR3 region has 14 residues. The germline gives CDR1 SQVTM, CDR2 ANQGSEA. The CDR3 loop reads CSLGSSGYYNEQFF. The CDR3, as DNA: TGCAGCCTGGGGTCTAGCGGATACTACAATGAGCAGTTCTTC.

J is TRBJ1-2 and V is TRBV18, with a tentative D call TRBD1 (6 bases). This CDR3 has 15 residues. Germline V gene lookup returns CDR1 KGHSH and CDR2 LQKENI. V was trimmed by 0 bases and J by 6 bases, leaving 14 bases between them. For the CDR3, the DNA is TGTGCCAGCTCACCACCTTCGGGGGCGCGGAATGGCTACACCTTC. Protein: CASSPPSGARNGYTF.

This clone was counted between two and nine times. This chain joins TRBV2 and TRBJ2-2; D remains ambiguous. Trimming pared 3 bases from V and 3 bases from J, leaving 8 bases between. This CDR3 spans 14 amino acids. The germline CDR1 and CDR2 sequences are SNHLY and FYNNEI. CDR3 sequence: CASSDSQYTGELFF. In nucleotides, the CDR3 is TGTGCCAGCAGTGATTCACAGTACACCGGGGAGCTGTTTTTT.

The V and J genes are TRBV7-3 and TRBJ1-2; D is possibly TRBD1 (5 bases). CDR3 length: 17 amino acids. The V end lost 5 bases, the J end lost 2 bases, and 21 bases lay between the germline ends. Germline V gene data show CDR1 as SGHTA and CDR2 as FQGTGA. DNA for the CDR3: TGTGCCAGCAGCCCCGTGCGGGGGAGTGTCTTCAACTATGGCTACACCTTC. Amino acids: CASSPVRGSVFNYGYTF.

The chain uses TRBV6-1 and TRBJ1-4; TRBD1 might be the D (6 bases). V was clipped by 1 base and J by 5 bases, with 11 bases between them. Per germline, CDR1 MNHNS and CDR2 SASEGT. The CDR3 runs 15 residues. CDR3 DNA: TGTGCCAGCAGTGAAGACCAGGGGATCAATGAAAAACTGTTTTTT. Translation gives CASSEDQGINEKLFF.

V and J are TRBV7-2 and TRBJ1-4; tentatively, D is TRBD1 (5 bases). The V end was cut by 6 bases, the J end by 8 bases, with 16 bases between. The CDR3 extends over 14 amino acids. Per the germline V gene, CDR1 is SGHTA and CDR2 is FQGNSA. The CDR3 sequence: CASSSNLGGEKLFF. CDR3 nucleotides: TGTGCCAGCAGTTCTAATCTCGGGGGAGAAAAACTGTTTTTT.

This clone was observed a few times. V gene TRBV6-1 combines with J gene TRBJ2-2; D is perhaps TRBD1 (5 bases). The CDR3 loop spans 13 amino acids. Trimming stripped 7 bases from V and 5 bases from J, with 11 bases between. From germline, CDR1 is MNHNS and CDR2 SASEGT. As DNA, the CDR3 is TGTGCCAGCACTCAGGGTGGAACCGGGGAGCTGTTTTTT. Protein product: CASTQGGTGELFF.

The chain has TRBV10-1 and TRBJ1-6; 7 bases agree with TRBD1. Germline CDR1 and CDR2: WNHNN and SYGVQD (reference sequence). Germline trimming cut 4 bases from V and 11 bases from J; bases unmatched to any gene: 20. The CDR3 runs 18 residues. CDR3 nucleotide sequence: TGCGCCAGCAGTGCTTGGACAGGCCGAGGGCGTGGGGAGCCACCCCTCCACTTT. Translating it yields CASSAWTGRGRGEPPLHF.

The chain carries TRBV7-3 and TRBJ1-6; TRBD1 aligns across 7 bases. The CDR3 covers 17 residues. V was pared by 1 base and J by 8 bases, with 11 bases of the junction left unmatched. The germline CDR1 and CDR2 sequences are SGHTA and FQGTGA. CDR3 amino acids: CASSLKGGGGLDSPLHF. CDR3 bases: TGTGCCAGCAGCTTAAAGGGTGGAGGGGGCTTGGATTCACCCCTCCACTTT.

The chain employs TRBV5-1 and TRBJ2-1; D remains ambiguous. Germline V gene data show CDR1 as SGHRS and CDR2 as YFSETQ. Trimming removed 0 bases at V and 5 bases at J, with 9 bases between. The CDR3 consists of 14 residues. CDR3 residues: CASSLDHGDNEQFF. The DNA of the CDR3 is TGCGCCAGCAGCTTGGACCATGGGGACAATGAGCAGTTCTTC.

This clone was counted between two and nine times. This rearrangement joins TRBV6-1 to TRBJ2-7; D tentatively reads TRBD1 or TRBD2 (5 bases each). The CDR3 totals 13 residues. Trimming pared 8 bases from V and 3 bases from J, leaving 14 bases between. Germline V gives CDR1 MNHNS, CDR2 SASEGT. In DNA form, the CDR3 reads TGTGCCAGCTTCTCGGTGGGGGACTACGAGCAGTACTTC. This translates into CASFSVGDYEQYF.

The chain employs TRBV7-2 and TRBJ2-2; maybe TRBD1 (6 bases). The CDR3 runs to 15 residues. The V gene's germline CDR1 is SGHTA and CDR2 FQGNSA. Deletions cut 1 base from V and 6 bases from J, with 12 bases between. CDR3 residues: CASSLGAGVAGELFF. CDR3 nucleotides: TGTGCCAGCAGCTTAGGTGCAGGGGTGGCCGGGGAGCTGTTTTTT. Together with reference TRBV7-2 and TRBJ2-2, the CDR3 gives the full variable domain: GAGVSQSPSNKVTEKGKDVELRCDPISGHTALYWYRQSLGQGLEFLIYFQGNSAPDKSGLPSDRFSAERTGGSVSTLTIQRTQQEDSAVYLCASSLGAGVAGELFFGEGSRLTVL.

The V and J genes are TRBV18 and TRBJ1-1; weak D call: TRBD1 (6 bases). This CDR3 is built from 15 residues. Deletions cut 6 bases from V and 4 bases from J, with 18 bases between. The germline V gene encodes CDR1 KGHSH and CDR2 LQKENI. The CDR3, as DNA: TGTGCCAGCTCCCCGAGGGAAGGGGGGAGCACTGAAGCTTTCTTT. This encodes CASSPREGGSTEAFF.

The chain couples TRBV28 to TRBJ2-3; D gene unclear. Germline assignment: CDR1 MDHEN and CDR2 SYDVKM. The CDR3 runs 11 residues. V lost 5 bases to trimming and J lost 5 bases, with 5 bases between them. The CDR3 loop is CASSRQDTQYF. The CDR3 bases are TGTGCCAGCAGTCGCCAAGATACGCAGTATTTT.

V usage is TRBV4-3 and J usage is TRBJ2-3; TRBD2 matches 13 bases. Germline CDR1 is LGHNA and CDR2 is YSLEER. The CDR3 consists of 18 residues. The V segment lost 4 bases and the J segment 4 bases; nucleotides outside the gene matches: 11. The CDR3 coding sequence is TGCGCCAGCAGCCTCGGGACTAGCGGGGATCTCATTCCAGATACGCAGTATTTT. The encoded protein is CASSLGTSGDLIPDTQYF.

The CDR3 reads CAISESRLAGEETQYF. In nucleotides, the CDR3 is TGTGCCATCAGTGAGAGTCGGCTAGCGGGAGAAGAGACCCAGTACTTC. V usage is TRBV10-3 and J usage is TRBJ2-5; TRBD2 agrees at 10 bases. With 2 bases clipped from V and 3 bases from J, the junction kept 6 bases outside the gene matches. This CDR3 is built from 16 residues. Germline V lookup: CDR1 ENHRY, CDR2 SYGVKD.